This entry is about one TCR beta chain. Its target is unknown. The study ran its PCR with 60 Vbeta and 13 Jbeta primers. Produced via immunoSEQ multiplex PCR; TCRdb's table is partial and in-frame only. The data show more than 200,000 clones, roughly 80% seen once. This sample is drawn from a study of cytomegalovirus exposure and HLA in healthy donors. Study-wide context: Genotyping showed roughly 76% of a few hundred donors falling in the Caucasian-associated ancestry cluster.

V was cut by 0 bases and J by 2 bases, with 5 bases left in between. This CDR3 is built from 14 residues. Looked up from germline, CDR1 is MGHRA and CDR2 is YSYEKL. Study-level results: Links to common viral pathogens appeared, in a later analysis, for several of the most significant clusters. Data from an earlier analysis indicated that most TCR beta V segments were productive either about 90% or about 30% of the time. Further analysis, carried out later, found HLA-associated TCR beta chains more clonally expanded than equally common other chains.

Sequenced input: PBMCs. The chain employs TRBV4-1 and TRBJ1-5; D is unresolved. This clonotype originated in a man aged 35 to 55 in good health and CMV-seronegative. CDR3 coding DNA: TGCGCCAGCAGCCAAGATTTCGGCAATCAGCCCCAGCATTTT. Translating it yields CASSQDFGNQPQHF.